Shown below are 20 T cell receptor beta chains from a single sample sequenced in a study of OX40 agonist ivuxolimab in advanced cancers. Using immunoSEQ multiplex PCR, the repertoire was profiled, and TCRdb retains in-frame clones only, with some absent. The sample has 35,000 to 40,000 clones, more than 75% seen once. The specimen was CD4+ or CD8+ T cells sorted from blood, collected in a trial of the OX40 agonist ivuxolimab. The receptors were sampled from an adult with an advanced solid tumor such as melanoma, head and neck, liver or kidney cancer.

This clone was recorded only once. The rearrangement uses TRBV13 and TRBJ2-3; D may correspond to TRBD1 or TRBD2 (5 bases each). Looked up from germline, CDR1 is PRHDT and CDR2 is FYEKMQ (reference sequence). V was shortened by 2 bases and J by 4 bases, with 13 bases between the two germline ends. The CDR3 has 15 amino acids. CDR3 sequence (DNA): TGTGCCAGCAGCTTATCGGACGGGGACCCAGATACGCAGTATTTT. Translated: CASSLSDGDPDTQYF.

The chain carries TRBV18 and TRBJ1-4, with D possibly TRBD1 on 5 matching bases. This CDR3 has 14 amino acids. Germline V gene lookup returns CDR1 KGHSH and CDR2 LQKENI. V lost 9 bases and J lost 8, with 19 bases in between. CDR3 loop: CASSPGPGEEKLFF. The CDR3 nucleotides are TGTGCCAGTTCCCCGGGACCCGGGGAGGAAAAACTGTTTTTT.

The chain recombines TRBV7-8 with TRBJ1-2; 7 bases align to TRBD1. The germline gives CDR1 SGHVS, CDR2 FQNEAQ. V dropped 5 bases and J dropped 5; count of bases not matched to a gene: 11. The CDR3 runs 15 residues. CDR3 region: CASSGKQGREYGYTF. In DNA, the CDR3 is TGTGCCAGCAGCGGTAAACAGGGGAGGGAATATGGCTACACCTTC.

This chain connects TRBV6-5 to TRBJ1-6; unclear D gene. Germline V gene data show CDR1 as MNHEY and CDR2 as SVGAGI. The CDR3 consists of 14 residues. Between the trimmed V and J ends, which lost 4 bases and 8 bases, there was a span of 12 bases. CDR3 residues: CASSSLTGDSPLHF. In DNA, the CDR3 is TGTGCCAGCAGTTCACTAACTGGGGATTCACCCCTCCACTTT.

This rearrangement joins TRBV6-5 to TRBJ2-5; 11 bases line up with TRBD2. The CDR3 loop spans 16 amino acids. The germline V gene encodes CDR1 MNHEY and CDR2 SVGAGI. Losses at the gene ends were 3 bases for V and 4 bases for J; bases not matched to a gene: 7. The CDR3 bases are TGTGCCAGCAGTTATGGGACTAGCGGACGGGGAGAGACCCAGTACTTC. Translation: CASSYGTSGRGETQYF.

The chain is built from TRBV5-1 and TRBJ1-4, with D unclear. CDR3 length equals 15 residues. V was pared by 0 bases and J by 1 base, with 7 bases between. Germline CDR1 is SGHRS and CDR2 is YFSETQ. CDR3 region: CASSLVQGTNEKLFF. The CDR3 DNA sequence: TGCGCCAGCAGCTTGGTTCAAGGAACTAATGAAAAACTGTTTTTT.

The chain couples TRBV27 to TRBJ2-3, with D tentatively TRBD1 or TRBD2 (5 bases each). CDR1 MNHEY and CDR2 SMNVEV come from the germline V gene (reference sequence). The V gene lost 0 bases and the J gene lost 1 base, with 11 bases spanning the gap. This CDR3 spans 16 amino acids. CDR3 DNA: TGTGCCAGCAGTTTATCCCTCGGGGCCGGCACAGATACGCAGTATTTT. Amino acids: CASSLSLGAGTDTQYF.

This chain uses TRBV4-1 with TRBJ1-4; no reliable D call. This CDR3 has 16 residues. Per germline, CDR1 MGHRA and CDR2 YSYEKL. Deletions cut 1 base from V and 7 bases from J, with 16 bases between. The CDR3 spells CASSQARLRPGEKLFF. CDR3 coding DNA: TGCGCCAGCAGCCAAGCCCGGCTACGACCTGGTGAAAAACTGTTTTTT.

The gene calls are TRBV29-1 and TRBJ2-7, with D perhaps matching TRBD1 (6 bases). Trimming cost V 6 bases and J 4 bases, with 22 bases left between them. There are 15 residues in the CDR3. Looked up from germline, CDR1 is SQVTM and CDR2 is ANQGSEA. This chain's CDR3 is CSVYGTPQDLYEQYF. The CDR3 DNA reads TGCAGCGTGTACGGGACACCCCAGGACCTTTACGAGCAGTACTTC.

The genes are TRBV7-9 and TRBJ1-2; tentative D call: TRBD1 (5 bases). CDR1 is SEHNR, CDR2 FQNEAQ, per germline (reference sequence). The CDR3 sequence is 14 residues long. Trimming stripped 3 bases from V and 5 bases from J, with 13 bases between. The CDR3 is CASSLAGEGYGYTF. DNA for the CDR3: TGTGCCAGCAGCTTGGCGGGGGAGGGGTATGGCTACACCTTC.

The CDR3 bases are TGTGCCAGTTCGACCGGGGCAGGCCCATGGACCGGGGAGCTGTTTTTT. Translation gives CASSTGAGPWTGELFF. This chain connects TRBV19 to TRBJ2-2; D assignment may be TRBD1 or TRBD2 (5 bases each). Deletions cut 8 bases from V and 5 bases from J, with 21 bases between. In germline, CDR1 is LNHDA, CDR2 SQIVND (reference sequence). The CDR3 runs to 16 residues.

The chain couples TRBV27 to TRBJ2-1; 9 nucleotides align to TRBD2. This CDR3 spans 16 amino acids. Germline trimming cut 6 bases from V and 7 bases from J; bases unmatched to any gene: 13. Looked up from germline, CDR1 is MNHEY and CDR2 is SMNVEV (reference sequence). The CDR3 bases are TGTGCCAGCAGCGATCTTGGGGTTAGCGGGAGTAATGAGCAGTTCTTC. Translation gives CASSDLGVSGSNEQFF.

The chain links TRBV29-1 to TRBJ2-1, with a possible D match to TRBD2 (5 bases). Per the germline V gene, CDR1 is SQVTM and CDR2 is ANQGSEA. The V gene lost 5 bases and the J gene lost 4 bases, with 12 bases spanning the gap. The CDR3 covers 13 residues. CDR3 amino acids: CSVSKGAYNEQFF. The CDR3 DNA follows: TGCAGCGTTTCCAAGGGAGCGTACAATGAGCAGTTCTTC.

This sequence joins TRBV28 and TRBJ2-7; TRBD2 might be the D (5 bases). CDR1 is MDHEN, CDR2 SYDVKM, per germline. The CDR3 loop spans 15 amino acids. V shed 6 bases and J shed 2 bases, with 17 bases lying between them. CDR3 amino acids: CASSAGLRPPYEQYF. DNA of the CDR3: TGTGCCAGCAGCGCGGGCTTACGCCCCCCCTACGAGCAGTACTTC.

This rearrangement joins TRBV11-2 to TRBJ1-1; D uncertain. Trimming shortened V by 2 bases and J by 2 bases, and 6 bases separated the two germline ends. CDR3 length: 13 residues. The V gene's germline CDR1 is SGHAT and CDR2 FQNNGV. DNA of the CDR3: TGTGCCAGCAGCTTATCCCCTAACACTGAAGCTTTCTTT. Its protein product is CASSLSPNTEAFF.

The V call is TRBV27, the J call TRBJ2-7; the match to TRBD1 covers 10 bases. This CDR3 is built from 12 residues. CDR1 is MNHEY and CDR2 is SMNVEV in the germline V gene (reference sequence). Trimming removed 6 bases from V and 6 bases from J; junction bases left unmatched: 2. This chain's CDR3 is CASRGTGVEQYF. The CDR3 DNA follows: TGTGCCAGCAGGGGGACAGGGGTCGAGCAGTACTTC.

J is TRBJ2-2 and V is TRBV4-1; D is perhaps TRBD1 or TRBD2 (5 bases each). Per germline, CDR1 MGHRA and CDR2 YSYEKL. V gave up 0 bases and J gave up 1 base, with 21 bases separating them. The CDR3 is 20 amino acids. The CDR3 region has the DNA TGCGCCAGCAGCCAAGAACACTATGACGGGGCTTACTTGAACACCGGGGAGCTGTTTTTT. It codes for CASSQEHYDGAYLNTGELFF.

This clone was picked up a small number of times. J is TRBJ2-3 and V is TRBV7-6; weak D call: TRBD1 (6 bases). This CDR3 has 16 amino acids. Trimming took 3 bases from V and 1 from J, leaving 14 bases between them. CDR1 is SGHVS, CDR2 FNYEAQ, per germline. CDR3 sequence (DNA): TGTGCCAGCAGCTTGGGGGACACTCGACGCACAGATACGCAGTATTTT. Amino acid sequence: CASSLGDTRRTDTQYF.

Points on this clone: Other DNA sequences in this sample translate to the same CDR3. The chain has TRBV30 and TRBJ2-7; the D is unclear. CDR1 is GTSNPN, CDR2 SVGIG, per germline (reference sequence). V shed 0 bases and J shed 4 bases, with 4 bases lying between them. The CDR3 sequence is 11 residues long. The CDR3: CAWSVGYEQYF. CDR3 coding DNA: TGTGCCTGGAGTGTGGGATACGAGCAGTACTTC.

The gene calls are TRBV30 and TRBJ2-7; D perhaps matches TRBD1 (6 bases). Germline V CDR1 and CDR2: GTSNPN, SVGIG (reference sequence). Trimming took off 5 bases at V and 7 bases at J, with 18 bases between the two ends. The CDR3 length is 13 residues. The chain's CDR3 is CAWAPGQPTEQYF. CDR3 nucleotides: TGTGCCTGGGCCCCGGGACAACCGACGGAGCAGTACTTC.